Presented here are 8 T cell receptor beta chains from one specimen sequenced in a study of blood T cells in healthy people across ages. It was with a sample-barcoded 5' primer and a J-beta primer mix that a second PCR of roughly 7 to 12 cycles was run. TCRdb reprocessed the 5' RACE reads via MiXCR and lists one record per CDR3 protein. The table lists hundreds of thousands of distinct CDR3 sequences, more than 25% of them singletons. Sample: blood. Receptors originate from a woman aged 80 or over in good health.

This clonotype was recorded a few times. One end of the junction varies from germline; a read error may be responsible. The rearrangement joins TRBV27 to TRBJ1-5; no definite D call. Per the germline V gene, CDR1 is MNHEY and CDR2 is SMNVEV (reference sequence). This CDR3 region has 15 residues. CDR3 DNA: TGTGCCAGCAGACTTAATTCAAATAGCAGTCAGCCCCAGCATTTT. This encodes CASRLNSNSSQPQHF.

The sample holds many counts of this clonotype. The chain couples TRBV12-3 or TRBV12-4 to TRBJ1-1, with D unclear. The CDR3 has 12 residues. V shed 6 bases and J shed 5 bases, with 10 bases lying between them. The DNA for the CDR3 is TGTGCCAGCAGATTACCGGGGACTGAAGCTTTCTTT. This encodes CASRLPGTEAFF.

As concerns this clonotype: Relative to the germline gene, one junction end is altered; a read error may explain this. CDR3 protein: CATSETGGKQPQHF. Here the CDR3 DNA reads TGTGCCACCAGTGAAACAGGGGGCAAGCAGCCCCAGCATTTT. The chain is built from TRBV24-1 and TRBJ1-5; the match to TRBD1 covers 9 bases. This CDR3 comprises 14 residues. Per the germline V gene, CDR1 is KGHDR and CDR2 is SFDVKD.

This clonotype showed up just a few times. The genes are TRBV20-1 and TRBJ2-1; the D gene is possibly TRBD1 (5 bases). Looked up from germline, CDR1 is DFQATT and CDR2 is SNEGSKA (reference sequence). Trimming took off 3 bases at V and 15 bases at J, with 15 bases between the two ends. The CDR3 length is 11 residues. The CDR3 spells CSASSPQGSFF. The CDR3 coding sequence is TGCAGTGCTAGCTCCCCGCAGGGCTCGTTCTTC.

The gene calls are TRBV7-2 and TRBJ2-7; D might be TRBD1 (5 bases). CDR3 length: 14 residues. Germline CDR1 is SGHTA and CDR2 is FQGNSA. The V and J ends lost 5 bases and 0 bases respectively, with 11 bases between them. DNA for the CDR3: TGTGCCAGCAGCCTCAGGGAACCCTCCTACGAGCAGTACTTC. Translation: CASSLREPSYEQYF.

This clonotype was found a few times. The rearrangement uses TRBV5-4 and TRBJ1-2; no definite D call. Per germline, CDR1 SGHNT and CDR2 YYREEE (reference sequence). The CDR3 is 17 amino acids. The V end lost 1 base, the J end lost 1 base, and 17 bases lay between the germline ends. This CDR3 reads CASSLSISRSGNYGYTF. The CDR3 DNA sequence: TGTGCCAGCAGCTTGTCGATCAGCCGTAGCGGTAACTATGGCTACACCTTC.

This clonotype was counted ten times or more. The gene calls are TRBV7-2 and TRBJ2-5; 7 bases line up with TRBD1. CDR3 length: 14 amino acids. The V gene end was trimmed by 6 bases and the J gene end by 5 bases; junction bases not matched to a gene: 9. From germline, CDR1 is SGHTA and CDR2 FQGNSA. CDR3 bases: TGTGCCAGCAGTTCCCACAGGGGCCGGGAGACCCAGTACTTC. It is translated as CASSSHRGRETQYF.

This clonotype was seen more than once but under ten times. This rearrangement joins TRBV7-6 to TRBJ2-5, with D possibly matching TRBD1 (6 bases). This CDR3 has 14 residues. Deletions cut 5 bases from V and 5 bases from J, with 15 bases between. CDR1 and CDR2 (germline): SGHVS, FNYEAQ. The CDR3 loop is CASSIIRGSETQYF. CDR3 DNA sequence: TGTGCCAGCAGCATAATCAGGGGCTCCGAGACCCAGTACTTC.